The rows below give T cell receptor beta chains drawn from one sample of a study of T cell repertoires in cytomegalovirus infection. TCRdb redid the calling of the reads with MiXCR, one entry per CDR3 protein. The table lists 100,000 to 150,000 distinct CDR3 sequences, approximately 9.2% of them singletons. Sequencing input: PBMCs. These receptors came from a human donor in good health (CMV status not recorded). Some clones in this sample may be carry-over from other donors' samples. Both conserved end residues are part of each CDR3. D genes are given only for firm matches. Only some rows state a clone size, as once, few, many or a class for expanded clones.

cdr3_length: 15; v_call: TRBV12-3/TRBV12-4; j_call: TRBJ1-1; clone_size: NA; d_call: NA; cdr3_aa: CASSCPDRPNTEAFF; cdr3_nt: TGTGCCAGCAGTTGCCCGGACAGACCAAACACTGAAGCTTTCTTT
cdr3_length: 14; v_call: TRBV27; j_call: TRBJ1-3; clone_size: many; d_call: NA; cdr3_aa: CASRGLFSGNTIYF; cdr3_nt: TGTGCCAGCAGGGGACTGTTCTCTGGAAACACCATATATTTT
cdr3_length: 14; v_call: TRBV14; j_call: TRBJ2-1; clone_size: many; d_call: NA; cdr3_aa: CASSPHTGSNEQFF; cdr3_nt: TGTGCCAGCAGCCCGCATACAGGTTCCAATGAGCAGTTCTTC
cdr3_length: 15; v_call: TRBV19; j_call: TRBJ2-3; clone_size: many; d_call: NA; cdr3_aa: CASSITRAGTDTQYF; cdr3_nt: TGTGCCAGTAGTATAACCCGCGCCGGAACAGATACGCAGTATTTT
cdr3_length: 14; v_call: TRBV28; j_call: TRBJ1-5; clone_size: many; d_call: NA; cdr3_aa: CASSWAGSNQPQHF; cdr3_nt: TGTGCCAGCAGTTGGGCCGGCTCCAATCAGCCCCAGCATTTT
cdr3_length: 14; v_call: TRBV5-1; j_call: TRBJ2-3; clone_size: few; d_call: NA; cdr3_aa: CASSLEDRTDTQYF; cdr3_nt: TGCGCCAGCAGCTTGGAAGACAGGACAGATACGCAGTATTTT
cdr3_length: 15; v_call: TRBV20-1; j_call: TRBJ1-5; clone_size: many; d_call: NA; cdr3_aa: CSTGFTIHGNQPQHF; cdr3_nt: TGCAGCACAGGGTTCACCATACATGGCAATCAGCCCCAGCATTTT
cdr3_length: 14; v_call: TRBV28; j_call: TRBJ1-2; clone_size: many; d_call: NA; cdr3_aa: CASRGGTENYGYTF; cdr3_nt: TGTGCCAGCAGGGGCGGGACGGAAAACTATGGCTACACCTTC
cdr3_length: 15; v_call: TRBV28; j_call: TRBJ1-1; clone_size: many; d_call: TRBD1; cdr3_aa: CASSSRTGVKTEAFF; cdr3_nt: TGTGCCAGCAGTTCGCGGACAGGGGTGAAGACTGAAGCTTTCTTT
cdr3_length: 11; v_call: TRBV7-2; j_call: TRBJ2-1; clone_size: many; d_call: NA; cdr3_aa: CASSQADEQFF; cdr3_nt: TGTGCCAGCAGCCAAGCGGATGAGCAGTTCTTC
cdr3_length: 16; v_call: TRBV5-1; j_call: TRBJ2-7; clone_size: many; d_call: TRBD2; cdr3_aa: CASSLVGGTFTYEQYF; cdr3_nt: TGCGCCAGCAGCTTGGTGGGAGGGACGTTTACCTACGAGCAGTACTTC